Below, 17 T cell receptor beta chains from the same sample are listed, as sequenced in a study of T cell changes during pregnancy in multiple sclerosis. TCRdb's copy holds only in-frame clones and misses some; the assay was immunoSEQ multiplex PCR. The sample holds around 39,000 clones; about 91% are singletons and the top ten take around 0.45%. This material consisted of CD4+ T cells from peripheral blood mononuclear cells, taken in the third trimester of pregnancy. All receptors derive from a female donor in good health, enrolled as a control in a pregnancy study.

V and J are TRBV4-2 and TRBJ1-2; possible D gene TRBD1, 6 bases. Germline loops: CDR1 LGHNA, CDR2 YNFKEQ. V was cut by 0 bases and J by 6 bases, with 23 bases left in between. The CDR3 is 18 amino acids. CDR3 region: CASSQDLQGFFSAHGYTF. DNA of the CDR3: TGTGCCAGCAGCCAAGATCTACAGGGTTTCTTCTCGGCTCATGGCTACACCTTC.

The chain employs TRBV7-2 and TRBJ1-1; 7 bases agree with TRBD1. The length of the CDR3 is 14 residues. Germline CDR1 is SGHTA and CDR2 is FQGNSA. The J segment lost 4 bases and the V segment lost 5 bases, leaving 7 bases of the junction unmatched. CDR3 residues: CASSTRQGGTEAFF. CDR3 nucleotides: TGTGCCAGCAGCACTCGACAGGGAGGCACTGAAGCTTTCTTT.

V usage is TRBV29-1 and J usage is TRBJ2-1, with 7 bases lining up with TRBD1. V shed 7 bases and J 7 bases; nucleotides not matched to a gene: 7. The CDR3 spans 12 residues. Germline CDR1 and CDR2: SQVTM and ANQGSEA. CDR3 amino acids: CSARDRRNEQFF. The CDR3 DNA reads as TGCAGCGCCCGGGACAGAAGGAATGAGCAGTTCTTC.

This clone was detected a few times. The chain links TRBV6-5 to TRBJ1-6, with D possibly being TRBD1 (5 bases). Trimming took off 4 bases at V and 3 bases at J, with 7 bases between the two ends. The CDR3 length is 14 residues. The germline CDR1 and CDR2 sequences are MNHEY and SVGAGI. The CDR3 protein is CASSWGGYNSPLHF. CDR3 bases: TGTGCCAGCAGTTGGGGGGGCTATAATTCACCCCTCCACTTT.

The chain joins TRBV9 to TRBJ2-1; D perhaps matches TRBD2 (7 bases). The V and J ends lost 0 bases and 3 bases respectively, with 13 bases between them. Per germline, CDR1 SGDLS and CDR2 YYNGEE. This CDR3 comprises 16 residues. The CDR3 region is CASSVGGGRRYNEQFF. As DNA, the CDR3 is TGTGCCAGCAGCGTAGGGGGGGGGCGTCGCTACAATGAGCAGTTCTTC.

This chain links TRBV7-2 with TRBJ2-4, with D possibly TRBD2 on 5 matching bases. The V and J ends lost 5 bases and 8 bases respectively, with 13 bases between them. CDR3 length equals 13 residues. Looked up from germline, CDR1 is SGHTA and CDR2 is FQGNSA. CDR3 in DNA: TGTGCCAGCAGCGCTCCGGGGTTGGACATTCAGTACTTC. Translating it yields CASSAPGLDIQYF.

The table lists this clone with a count of one. CDR3 residues: CASSLAGANTEAFF. The CDR3, as DNA: TGTGCCAGCAGCTTAGCAGGGGCGAACACTGAAGCTTTCTTT. The V and J genes are TRBV7-8 and TRBJ1-1; a weak D match, TRBD1 (5 bases). The V end was cut by 0 bases, the J end by 1 base, with 6 bases between. CDR1 is SGHVS and CDR2 is FQNEAQ in the germline V gene. The CDR3 runs 14 residues. The full variable domain, its missing parts supplied by reference TRBV7-8 and TRBJ1-1, is GAGVSQSPRYKVAKRGQDVALRCDPISGHVSLFWYQQALGQGPEFLTYFQNEAQLDKSGLPSDRFFAERPEGSVSTLKIQRTQQEDSAVYLCASSLAGANTEAFFGQGTRLTVV.

This chain connects TRBV29-1 to TRBJ1-1; no definite D call. The V end lost 4 bases, the J end lost 0 bases, and 9 bases lay between the germline ends. The CDR3 runs to 13 residues. Germline values: CDR1 SQVTM, CDR2 ANQGSEA. Here the CDR3 reads CSVARDMNTEAFF. The CDR3 coding sequence is TGCAGCGTTGCGAGAGACATGAACACTGAAGCTTTCTTT.

The chain is built from TRBV15 and TRBJ2-1; 10 bases agree with TRBD1. The CDR3 contains 14 residues. Germline-derived CDR1 and CDR2 are LNHNV and YYDKDF (reference sequence). Trimming removed 8 bases from V and 10 bases from J; junction bases left unmatched: 11. The CDR3 sequence: CATRTGTGVGEQFF. The DNA for the CDR3 is TGTGCCACCCGTACCGGGACAGGGGTAGGGGAGCAGTTCTTC.

V is TRBV5-8 and J is TRBJ2-1; TRBD1 aligns across 7 bases. Trimming cost V 2 bases and J 3 bases; bases outside gene matches: 5. Per germline, CDR1 SGHTS and CDR2 YDEGEE. The CDR3 is 15 residues long. The CDR3 sequence: CASSFYRGRYNEQFF. In DNA, the CDR3 is TGTGCCAGCAGCTTCTACAGGGGCCGCTACAATGAGCAGTTCTTC.

In this sample, this clone turned up a few times. The V and J genes are TRBV18 and TRBJ1-5, with 8 nucleotides matching TRBD1. This CDR3 contains 14 residues. Unmatched junction bases numbered 3, after V lost 4 bases and J lost 4 bases. Germline V gene sequence: CDR1 KGHSH, CDR2 LQKENI. The CDR3 sequence: CASSLNRGNQPQHF. Written as DNA, the CDR3 is TGTGCCAGCTCACTAAACAGGGGGAATCAGCCCCAGCATTTT.

V gene TRBV9 combines with J gene TRBJ2-5; 9 bases line up with TRBD2. Germline V gives CDR1 SGDLS, CDR2 YYNGEE. The CDR3 contains 15 residues. Trimming at V came to 2 bases and at J to 5 bases, leaving 7 bases not matched to a gene. CDR3 bases: TGTGCCAGCAGCGTTCTTGGCGGGGGGGCTGAGACCCAGTACTTC. This gives the protein CASSVLGGGAETQYF.

The rearrangement joins TRBV25-1 to TRBJ1-2; weak D call: TRBD1 (5 bases). CDR1 and CDR2 (germline): MGHDK, SYGVNS. The CDR3 consists of 17 residues. V lost 4 bases to trimming and J lost 0 bases, with 18 bases between them. The CDR3 reads CASSGGRVGKANYGYTF. CDR3 in DNA: TGTGCCAGCAGTGGAGGCAGGGTCGGCAAAGCTAACTATGGCTACACCTTC.

The chain uses TRBV2 and TRBJ1-2, with 10 nucleotides matching TRBD1. The CDR3 loop spans 15 amino acids. The V gene's germline CDR1 is SNHLY and CDR2 FYNNEI. The V segment lost 2 bases and the J segment 4 bases; nucleotides outside the gene matches: 4. The chain's CDR3 is CASSERTGGSYGYTF. The CDR3 bases are TGTGCCAGCAGTGAACGGACAGGGGGGAGCTATGGCTACACCTTC.

This rearrangement joins TRBV6-6 to TRBJ2-2; D not certain. From germline, CDR1 is MNHNY and CDR2 SVGAGI (reference sequence). Trimming stripped 2 bases from V and 6 bases from J, with 13 bases between. The CDR3 sequence is 15 residues long. The CDR3 bases are TGTGCCAGCAGTTACGGGCCTCCTATCGCCGGGGAGCTGTTTTTT. Translated: CASSYGPPIAGELFF.

V gene TRBV6-5 combines with J gene TRBJ2-7; the D gene is possibly TRBD1 (6 bases). The CDR3 runs 14 residues. The germline V and J ends were trimmed by 6 bases and 2 bases, with 14 bases remaining between them. Germline V gene data show CDR1 as MNHEY and CDR2 as SVGAGI. The CDR3 loop reads CASSRGHSTYEQYF. The CDR3 DNA reads TGTGCCAGCAGCCGGGGACACTCGACCTACGAGCAGTACTTC.

The chain has TRBV7-9 and TRBJ1-1; unclear D gene. Germline V lookup: CDR1 SEHNR, CDR2 FQNEAQ (reference sequence). This CDR3 contains 13 residues. V was clipped by 2 bases and J by 7 bases, with 11 bases between them. CDR3 residues: CASSLPPSREAFF. The CDR3 region has the DNA TGTGCCAGCAGCTTACCCCCGTCGCGTGAAGCTTTCTTT.